Below are 7 T cell receptor beta chains sequenced from a single sample in a study of blood T cell repertoires in COVID-19. Libraries were prepared by immunoSEQ multiplex PCR; TCRdb keeps only in-frame clonotypes and omits some of them. The sample includes fewer than 250,000 clones, around 85% of them seen just once. Sequenced input: peripheral blood. The receptors shown here come from a man in his thirties or forties with acute or convalescent COVID-19.

V gene TRBV7-9 combines with J gene TRBJ1-4; 9 positions agree with TRBD1. The junction had 18 bases not matched to a gene; V was cut back by 3 bases and J by 7 bases. The CDR3 totals 19 residues. CDR1 SEHNR and CDR2 FQNEAQ come from the germline V gene (reference sequence). The CDR3 loop reads CASSFSRGQGGGVSEKLFF. In nucleotides, the CDR3 is TGTGCCAGCAGCTTTTCACGGGGACAGGGCGGCGGAGTAAGTGAAAAACTGTTTTTT.

In its sample, this clone was seen once. The chain is built from TRBV7-9 and TRBJ2-1, with 13 bases aligning to TRBD2. V was pared by 3 bases and J by 9 bases, with 11 bases of the junction left unmatched. Per germline, CDR1 SEHNR and CDR2 FQNEAQ (reference sequence). The CDR3 spans 17 residues. In DNA form, the CDR3 reads TGTGCCAGCAGCTTCGGGACTAGCGGGACCCGACTCGGTGAGCAGTTCTTC. Its protein is CASSFGTSGTRLGEQFF.

The chain carries TRBV19 and TRBJ2-7; tentative D call: TRBD1 (6 bases). The CDR3 has 14 amino acids. The germline V gene has CDR1 LNHDA and CDR2 SQIVND (reference sequence). V was cut by 5 bases and J by 4 bases, with 15 bases left in between. The CDR3 nucleotides read TGTGCCAGTAGTCCCCGCAGGGGCGGTTACGAGCAGTACTTC. Translation gives CASSPRRGGYEQYF.

J is TRBJ2-5 and V is TRBV27; D is perhaps TRBD1 (6 bases). The V end lost 5 bases, the J end lost 2 bases, and 15 bases lay between the germline ends. The germline V gene encodes CDR1 MNHEY and CDR2 SMNVEV (reference sequence). The CDR3 runs to 15 residues. The CDR3: CASSHDRRTQETQYF. Here the CDR3 DNA reads TGTGCCAGCAGTCATGACAGGCGAACACAAGAGACCCAGTACTTC.

This clone was observed a single time. V usage is TRBV10-2 and J usage is TRBJ2-5; 8 nucleotides match TRBD1. CDR1 and CDR2 (germline): WSHSY, SAAADI. The V gene end was trimmed by 0 bases and the J gene end by 4 bases; junction bases not matched to a gene: 10. CDR3 size: 17 residues. The CDR3 region is CASSESLGQGRPETQYF. CDR3 nucleotide sequence: TGCGCCAGCAGTGAGTCCCTCGGACAGGGACGCCCAGAGACCCAGTACTTC.

This clone was seen only once. The same CDR3 is also encoded by other DNA sequences in this sample. The V gene is TRBV27, the J gene TRBJ1-5, with unresolved D. With 3 bases removed from V and 1 base from J, the gap between germline ends came to 4 bases. The CDR3 runs 13 residues. Per germline, CDR1 MNHEY and CDR2 SMNVEV (reference sequence). CDR3 region: CASSLSSNQPQHF. Here the CDR3 DNA reads TGTGCCAGCAGTTTGTCAAGCAATCAGCCCCAGCATTTT.

The genes are TRBV5-1 and TRBJ1-1; 7 bases match TRBD1. V lost 0 bases, J lost 1 base, and 6 bases stayed unmatched. CDR1 and CDR2 (germline): SGHRS, YFSETQ. This CDR3 is built from 16 residues. The CDR3, as DNA: TGCGCCAGCAGCTTGGAAGGGGGCAGTAGGAACACTGAAGCTTTCTTT. This codes for CASSLEGGSRNTEAFF. The complete variable domain, with remaining parts taken from reference TRBV5-1 and TRBJ1-1, reads KAGVTQTPRYLIKTRGQQVTLSCSPISGHRSVSWYQQTPGQGLQFLFEYFSETQRNKGNFPGRFSGRQFSNSRSEMNVSTLELGDSALYLCASSLEGGSRNTEAFFGQGTRLTVV.